Below are 15 T cell receptor beta chains sequenced from a single sample in a study of vaccination and CD4 T cells after COVID-19. Documented treatment: approximately 9-day PBMC culture with coronavirus spike peptide pools or control peptides (ViraFEST assay). Antigens for these TCRs are unknown. The Oncomine TCR Beta short-read assay was what sequenced the DNA obtained from cultured CD4+ T cells. TCRdb redid the calling of the PCR reads with MiXCR, one entry per CDR3 protein. The sample lists 10,000 to 11,000 distinct CDR3 sequences, around 23% occurring once. Sequencing used CD4+ T cells from blood, cultured in vitro, obtained after SARS-CoV-2 vaccination. All receptors derive from a human donor who had recovered from COVID-19.

As to this clonotype: One end of the junction fails to match germline, which may point to a read error. The J gene is TRBJ2-7, the V gene TRBV4-1, with TRBD1 matching 7 bases. The germline gives CDR1 MGHRA, CDR2 YSYEKL. CDR3 length: 14 residues. The CDR3 DNA is TGCGCCAGCAGCCAAGCGATCCGGGACAGAGGACAGGACTTC. It is translated as CASSQAIRDRGQDF.

The rearrangement joins TRBV7-9 to TRBJ2-7; a possible D gene is TRBD2 (6 bases). Per germline, CDR1 SEHNR and CDR2 FQNEAQ (reference sequence). Trimming left V 6 bases short and J 0 bases short, with 18 bases between. The CDR3 has 16 residues. Here the CDR3 reads CASSPRAGQSSYEQYF. The CDR3 DNA sequence: TGTGCCAGCAGTCCCCGTGCGGGGCAGAGCTCCTACGAGCAGTACTTC.

In this sample, this clonotype turned up a few times. The V call is TRBV7-2, the J call TRBJ1-1, with TRBD1 as a possible D gene (5 bases). The germline V gene has CDR1 SGHTA and CDR2 FQGNSA. Deletions cut 1 base from V and 6 bases from J, with 9 bases between. The CDR3 consists of 13 residues. The CDR3 DNA reads as TGTGCCAGCAGCTTAGTTCAGGGCTCTGAAGCTTTCTTT. Its protein product is CASSLVQGSEAFF.

This chain uses TRBV28 with TRBJ1-1, with 9 bases identical to TRBD1. The CDR3 has 17 amino acids. CDR1 is MDHEN, CDR2 SYDVKM, per germline. The junction had 9 bases not matched to a gene; V was cut back by 3 bases and J by 1 base. CDR3 residues: CASSLDRGAGTNTEAFF. The CDR3 bases are TGTGCCAGCAGTTTGGACAGGGGCGCGGGGACGAACACTGAAGCTTTCTTT.

The CDR3 loop is CASSEDRSYEQYF. CDR3 bases: TGTGCCAGCAGTGAAGACAGGAGCTACGAGCAGTACTTC. The chain recombines TRBV6-1 with TRBJ2-7; D perhaps matches TRBD1 (5 bases). This CDR3 region has 13 residues. The V and J ends lost 1 base and 3 bases respectively, with 7 bases between them. The germline CDR1 and CDR2 sequences are MNHNS and SASEGT.

This clonotype is deemed large. The chain carries TRBV18 and TRBJ1-5; no reliable D call. The CDR3 totals 14 residues. Germline CDR1 and CDR2: KGHSH and LQKENI. V lost 5 bases to trimming and J lost 5 bases, with 13 bases between them. CDR3 nucleotides: TGTGCCAGCTCAGGACGCCCCCGGGATCAGCCCCAGCATTTT. It translates to CASSGRPRDQPQHF.

The V gene is TRBV14, the J gene TRBJ2-1, with D unresolved. The CDR3 consists of 16 residues. Germline V lookup: CDR1 SGHDN, CDR2 FVKESK. Trimming pared 1 base from V and 3 bases from J, leaving 13 bases between. CDR3 sequence: CASSQGRYLLYNEQFF. Written as DNA, the CDR3 is TGTGCCAGCAGCCAAGGCCGTTACCTCCTCTACAATGAGCAGTTCTTC.

By sample fraction, this clonotype is medium-sized. The chain employs TRBV24-1 and TRBJ2-5; 8 nucleotides align to TRBD1. The CDR3 runs to 14 residues. Trimming cost V 3 bases and J 5 bases; bases outside gene matches: 4. From germline, CDR1 is KGHDR and CDR2 SFDVKD. The CDR3 loop is CATSDPRGPETQYF. Here the CDR3 DNA reads TGTGCCACCAGTGATCCCAGGGGGCCGGAGACCCAGTACTTC.

The gene calls are TRBV4-1 and TRBJ1-5, with 7 bases identical to TRBD1. Trimming took 0 bases from V and 5 from J; bases not matched to a gene: 4. CDR3 length: 15 amino acids. Germline lookup yields CDR1 MGHRA and CDR2 YSYEKL. The CDR3 coding sequence is TGCGCCAGCAGCCAAGATGGCCAGGGGGATCAGCCCCAGCATTTT. As protein: CASSQDGQGDQPQHF.

The CDR3 region is CASSSSLSGSPYEQYF. In DNA form, the CDR3 reads TGTGCCAGCAGTTCCTCCCTCAGCGGGTCTCCCTACGAGCAGTACTTC. The chain joins TRBV28 to TRBJ2-7, with a weak D call TRBD2 (6 bases). This CDR3 is 16 amino acids long. V shed 4 bases and J shed 2 bases, with 18 bases lying between them. Germline values: CDR1 MDHEN, CDR2 SYDVKM. The whole variable domain, remainder taken from reference TRBV28 and TRBJ2-7, is DVKVTQSSRYLVKRTGEKVFLECVQDMDHENMFWYRQDPGLGLRLIYFSYDVKMKEKGDIPEGYSVSREKKERFSLILESASTNQTSMYLCASSSSLSGSPYEQYFGPGTRLTVT.

Sample share makes this clonotype medium-sized. The chain is built from TRBV28 and TRBJ1-5; D is uncertain. CDR3 size: 14 residues. Germline assignment: CDR1 MDHEN and CDR2 SYDVKM. V lost 7 bases and J 7 bases, leaving 17 bases between the germline ends. The CDR3 DNA sequence: TGTGCCAGCATTCCAATGGGGTCAAACCAGCCCCAGCATTTT. This sequence encodes CASIPMGSNQPQHF.

Judged by abundance, this clonotype is medium-sized. This sequence joins TRBV20-1 and TRBJ2-7; D may be TRBD2 (7 bases). CDR1 is DFQATT and CDR2 is SNEGSKA in the germline V gene (reference sequence). Trimming stripped 4 bases from V and 1 base from J, with 20 bases between. This CDR3 has 16 residues. CDR3 DNA: TGCAGTGCTACGCCTGAGGGGGGGCGCCGGTCCTACGAGCAGTACTTC. It codes for CSATPEGGRRSYEQYF.

This chain connects TRBV7-9 to TRBJ2-1; weak D call: TRBD2 (6 bases). The CDR3 length is 15 residues. The V end lost 5 bases, the J end lost 5 bases, and 16 bases lay between the germline ends. The germline V gene has CDR1 SEHNR and CDR2 FQNEAQ (reference sequence). The CDR3 nucleotides read TGTGCCAGCAGCCCGGCGGGGATAATTAACAATGAGCAGTTCTTC. It translates to CASSPAGIINNEQFF.

This clonotype is judged medium-sized. The V call is TRBV15, the J call TRBJ2-5; D may be TRBD1 or TRBD2 (6 bases each). V lost 8 bases to trimming and J lost 2 bases, with 21 bases between them. There are 16 residues in the CDR3. In germline, CDR1 is LNHNV, CDR2 YYDKDF (reference sequence). CDR3 DNA: TGTGCCACCGCGTTGGGGGGCCCGCTTCGACAAGAGACCCAGTACTTC. This encodes CATALGGPLRQETQYF.

V and J are TRBV20-1 and TRBJ2-7; D is perhaps TRBD1 (6 bases). Between the trimmed V and J ends, which lost 2 bases and 2 bases, there was a span of 16 bases. CDR1 is DFQATT, CDR2 SNEGSKA, per germline (reference sequence). The CDR3 totals 15 residues. The CDR3 here is CSARKGAGATYEQYF. CDR3 sequence (DNA): TGCAGTGCTAGAAAAGGGGCAGGGGCCACCTACGAGCAGTACTTC.